A single T cell receptor beta chain is shown here with its context. The source of the sample is a study of blood T cell repertoires in COVID-19. For the study at large: The samples span acute and convalescent COVID-19 from the United States, Italy and Spain. T cells, B-cell-depleted T cells, or PBMCs provided the cDNA or gDNA that served as material.

The CDR3 sequence is 12 residues long. Trimming stripped 6 bases from V and 13 bases from J, with 16 bases between. In the source study's methods: Amplifying reference gene primers gave estimates of nucleated cell counts. Only in-frame clones appear in the TCRdb table, and some are missing; sequencing was by immunoSEQ multiplex PCR. V, J and clone size were drawn from that table, and D and trimming were deduced from the DNA. The sample lists some 260,000 clones, roughly 88% occurring once. This chain joins TRBV12-3 or TRBV12-4 and TRBJ2-1; a possible D gene is TRBD2 (6 bases). Sequencing was carried out using peripheral blood. This TCR was recovered from a woman in her thirties with acute or convalescent COVID-19. The CDR3: CASSSGLQIQFF. For the CDR3, the DNA is TGTGCCAGCAGCTCGGGACTCCAGATTCAGTTCTTC.